This T cell receptor (beta chain) was captured by sequencing in a study of blood T cell repertoires in COVID-19. The V and J ends lost 2 bases and 3 bases respectively, with 12 bases between them. The CDR3 covers 15 residues. CDR1 is WNHNN, CDR2 SYGVQD, per germline (reference sequence). Here immunoSEQ multiplex PCR was the method, and the copy in TCRdb shows in-frame clones only, minus some. The sample yields over 150,000 clones, roughly nine tenths seen once. The J gene is TRBJ2-3, the V gene TRBV10-1; the D gene is possibly TRBD2 (6 bases). This TCR was recovered from a man between 65 and 85 years old with active or convalescent COVID-19. The material sequenced was peripheral blood. The CDR3 loop is CASSELGGLTDTQYF. In DNA, the CDR3 is TGCGCCAGCAGTGAGCTGGGGGGATTAACAGATACGCAGTATTTT.